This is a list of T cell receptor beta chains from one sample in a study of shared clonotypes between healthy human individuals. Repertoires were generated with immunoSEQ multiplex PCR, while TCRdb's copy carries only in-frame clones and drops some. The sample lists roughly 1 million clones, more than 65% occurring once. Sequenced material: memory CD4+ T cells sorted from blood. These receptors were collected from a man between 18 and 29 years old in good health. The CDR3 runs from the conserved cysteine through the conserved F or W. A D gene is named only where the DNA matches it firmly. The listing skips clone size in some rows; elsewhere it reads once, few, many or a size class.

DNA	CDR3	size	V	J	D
TGTGCCATCAGCTACACCTCTGGACAGGGGACAACCTTC	CAISYTSGQGTTF	.	TRBV10-3	TRBJ1-2	TRBD1
TGTGCCAGCAGCAGAGGGGGGAGCTCTGGAAACACCATATATTTT	CASSRGGSSGNTIYF	.	TRBV7-2	TRBJ1-3	.
TGTGCCAGCAGCCCATGGGGGGCAACTAATGAAAAACTGTTTTTT	CASSPWGATNEKLFF	.	TRBV7-8	TRBJ1-4	.
TGTGCCTGGAGTCCCAGGGGCCGGGGCTACACCTTC	CAWSPRGRGYTF	.	TRBV30	TRBJ1-2	.
TGTGCCAGCAGCGTAGGGGGCGGGAACTCCTACGAGCAGTACTTC	CASSVGGGNSYEQYF	few	TRBV9	TRBJ2-7	.
TGTGCCATCGGAGGGGGTGTGAACACTGAAGCTTTCTTT	CAIGGGVNTEAFF	few	TRBV10-3	TRBJ1-1	.
TGCGCCAGCAGCCAAGAATCCAGGGGTTATTCCTACGAGCAGTACTTC	CASSQESRGYSYEQYF	.	TRBV4-1	TRBJ2-7	.
TGTGCCAGCAGCTTAGCAGACACAGGGGCGCTGTTTTTT	CASSLADTGALFF	.	TRBV7-2	TRBJ2-2	TRBD1
TGTGCCGCCAAACGGTCGGCTGATACGCAGTATTTT	CAAKRSADTQYF	.	TRBV30	TRBJ2-3	.
TGTGCCAGCAGCCAGGGACTAGCGGGAACCGGGGAGCTGTTTTTT	CASSQGLAGTGELFF	.	TRBV7-3	TRBJ2-2	TRBD2
TGCGCCAGCAGCAGAGCGGGGAAAGGCTACGAGCAGTACTTC	CASSRAGKGYEQYF	few	TRBV5-1	TRBJ2-7	TRBD2
TGTGCCAGTAGCCCCGACAGGGCCTACGAGCAGTACTTC	CASSPDRAYEQYF	.	TRBV19	TRBJ2-7	TRBD1
TGTGCCAGCAGCTTAGGAGTAGATCCGGCGCAGTACTTC	CASSLGVDPAQYF	.	TRBV7-2	TRBJ2-5	.
TGCGCCAGCAGCTTGGCCGTAGGGGCCACTGAAGCTTTCTTT	CASSLAVGATEAFF	.	TRBV5-1	TRBJ1-1	.
TGTGCCTCATCTAGGGCTGGGGAGCAGTACTTC	CASSRAGEQYF	.	TRBV7-9	TRBJ2-7	.
TGTGCCAGCAGCCCCAGGGCCCTACAGGGGGGGGCTTTCTTT	CASSPRALQGGAFF	.	TRBV5-6	TRBJ1-1	TRBD1